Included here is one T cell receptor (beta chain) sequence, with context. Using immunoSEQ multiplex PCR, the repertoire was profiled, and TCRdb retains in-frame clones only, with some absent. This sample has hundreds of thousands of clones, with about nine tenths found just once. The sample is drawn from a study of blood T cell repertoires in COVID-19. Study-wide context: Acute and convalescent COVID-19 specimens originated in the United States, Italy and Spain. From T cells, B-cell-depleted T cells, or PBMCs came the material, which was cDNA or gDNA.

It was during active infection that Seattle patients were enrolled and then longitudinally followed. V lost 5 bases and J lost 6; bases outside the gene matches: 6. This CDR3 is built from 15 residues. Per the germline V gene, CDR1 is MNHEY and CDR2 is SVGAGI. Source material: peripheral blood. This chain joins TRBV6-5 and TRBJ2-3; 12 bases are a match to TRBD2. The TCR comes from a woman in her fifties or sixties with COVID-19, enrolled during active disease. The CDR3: CASSRLAGDQDTQYF. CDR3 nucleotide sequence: TGTGCCAGCAGTAGACTAGCGGGAGATCAGGATACGCAGTATTTT.